The 20 T cell receptor beta chains below were found in one sample sequenced in a study of cytomegalovirus exposure and HLA in healthy donors. Primers for the PCR totalled 60 Vbeta and 13 Jbeta. Libraries were prepared by immunoSEQ multiplex PCR; TCRdb keeps only in-frame clonotypes and omits some of them. Here the sample spans 130,000 to 150,000 clones, over 65% being singletons. Source material: PBMCs. All receptors come from a man aged 18 to 29 in good health and CMV-seropositive.

The chain is built from TRBV5-8 and TRBJ2-3; 9 positions match TRBD1. Losses at the gene ends were 6 bases for V and 6 bases for J; bases not matched to a gene: 11. The CDR3 covers 15 residues. Germline assignment: CDR1 SGHTS and CDR2 YDEGEE. CDR3 region: CASTLTGGVGDTQYF. The CDR3 nucleotides are TGTGCCAGCACCCTCACAGGGGGCGTCGGGGATACGCAGTATTTT.

V and J are TRBV16 and TRBJ1-5, with D uncertain. This CDR3 has 16 residues. The V gene's germline CDR1 is KGHSY and CDR2 FQNENV. The germline V and J ends were trimmed by 1 base and 8 bases, with 18 bases remaining between them. CDR3 coding DNA: TGTGCCAGCAGCCAATACCTAGAGCCCTCAATCAAGCCCCAGCATTTT. Its translation is CASSQYLEPSIKPQHF.

This sequence joins TRBV5-5 and TRBJ2-7, with D perhaps TRBD1 (6 bases). Between the trimmed V and J ends, which lost 2 bases and 3 bases, there was a span of 9 bases. The CDR3 contains 13 residues. Germline CDR1 and CDR2: SGHKS and YYEKEE (reference sequence). The CDR3 sequence: CASSLVRGYEQYF. The CDR3 DNA reads TGTGCCAGCAGCTTAGTCAGGGGCTACGAGCAGTACTTC. The full variable domain, rest sourced from reference TRBV5-5 and TRBJ2-7, is DAGVTQSPTHLIKTRGQQVTLRCSPISGHKSVSWYQQVLGQGPQFIFQYYEKEERGRGNFPDRFSARQFPNYSSELNVNALLLGDSALYLCASSLVRGYEQYFGPGTRLTVT.

This chain joins TRBV15 and TRBJ2-5, with TRBD1 identical over 9 bases. This CDR3 has 13 residues. Trimming at V came to 8 bases and at J to 3 bases, leaving 4 bases not matched to a gene. The germline gives CDR1 LNHNV, CDR2 YYDKDF (reference sequence). As DNA, the CDR3 is TGTGCCACCGGACAGGGGCCCGAAGAGACCCAGTACTTC. Protein product: CATGQGPEETQYF.

There are a few counts of this clone. The chain carries TRBV7-2 and TRBJ1-4, with 7 positions matching TRBD1. This CDR3 has 15 residues. After removal of 5 bases from V and 3 bases from J, the junction contained 6 bases not matched to a gene. The germline CDR1 and CDR2 sequences are SGHTA and FQGNSA. The CDR3 sequence is CASSARQGPNEKLFF. In DNA, the CDR3 is TGTGCCAGCAGCGCCCGACAGGGACCTAATGAAAAACTGTTTTTT. Looking up the rest from reference TRBV7-2 and TRBJ1-4 gives the full variable domain: GAGVSQSPSNKVTEKGKDVELRCDPISGHTALYWYRQSLGQGLEFLIYFQGNSAPDKSGLPSDRFSAERTGGSVSTLTIQRTQQEDSAVYLCASSARQGPNEKLFFGSGTQLSVL.

In the case of this clone: Other DNA variants within this sample encode the same CDR3. This chain uses TRBV5-4 with TRBJ1-1; the D gene is possibly TRBD1 (5 bases). Between the trimmed V and J ends, which lost 4 bases and 4 bases, there was a span of 11 bases. The CDR3 is made up of 13 amino acids. In germline, CDR1 is SGHNT, CDR2 YYREEE (reference sequence). CDR3 sequence (DNA): TGTGCCAGCAGCCTCTGGGGGGGCACTGAAGCTTTCTTT. Translation: CASSLWGGTEAFF. The entire variable domain, with the rest obtained from reference TRBV5-4 and TRBJ1-1, is as follows: ETGVTQSPTHLIKTRGQQVTLRCSSQSGHNTVSWYQQALGQGPQFIFQYYREEENGRGNFPPRFSGLQFPNYSSELNVNALELDDSALYLCASSLWGGTEAFFGQGTRLTVV.

This clone was observed a handful of times. The J gene is TRBJ2-3, the V gene TRBV2; 11 bases agree with TRBD2. V was clipped by 6 bases and J by 4 bases; unmatched bases: 9. Germline V lookup: CDR1 SNHLY, CDR2 FYNNEI. This CDR3 has 16 residues. Written as DNA, the CDR3 is TGTGCCAGCAGAAAATTTAGCGGGGGGGCCGCAGATACGCAGTATTTT. The encoded protein is CASRKFSGGAADTQYF.

The chain is built from TRBV28 and TRBJ2-7; 10 bases map to TRBD1. The V segment lost 4 bases and the J segment 3 bases; nucleotides outside the gene matches: 6. From germline, CDR1 is MDHEN and CDR2 SYDVKM. The CDR3 is made up of 15 amino acids. Written as DNA, the CDR3 is TGTGCCAGCAGTTCACGGGACAGGGGTAACTACGAGCAGTACTTC. The encoded protein is CASSSRDRGNYEQYF. Together with reference TRBV28 and TRBJ2-7, the CDR3 gives the full variable domain: DVKVTQSSRYLVKRTGEKVFLECVQDMDHENMFWYRQDPGLGLRLIYFSYDVKMKEKGDIPEGYSVSREKKERFSLILESASTNQTSMYLCASSSRDRGNYEQYFGPGTRLTVT.

The chain has TRBV4-1 and TRBJ2-7; D possibly corresponds to TRBD2 (5 bases). Germline-derived CDR1 and CDR2 are MGHRA and YSYEKL. V lost 3 bases and J lost 3, with 9 bases in between. The CDR3 has 13 residues. The CDR3 DNA follows: TGCGCCAGCAGCCATCGGGAAAACTACGAGCAGTACTTC. Its protein product is CASSHRENYEQYF.

V and J are TRBV4-1 and TRBJ2-2; TRBD1 aligns across 7 bases. This CDR3 has 16 amino acids. Per the germline V gene, CDR1 is MGHRA and CDR2 is YSYEKL. V was pared by 4 bases and J by 4 bases, with 9 bases of the junction left unmatched. CDR3 bases: TGCGCCAGCAGCCCGGGACAGTTCCGCGGCACCGGGGAGCTGTTTTTT. Translating gives CASSPGQFRGTGELFF.

The CDR3 DNA reads TGTGCCTGGAGTGTTGACAGGTTACGATCCGAGCAGTACTTC. Its translation is CAWSVDRLRSEQYF. This chain links TRBV30 with TRBJ2-7; D perhaps matches TRBD1 (6 bases). Germline CDR1 GTSNPN, CDR2 SVGIG (reference sequence). Trimming removed 0 bases from V and 6 bases from J, with 15 bases in between. This CDR3 has 14 amino acids.

This clone was detected only a few times. V is TRBV27 and J is TRBJ2-3; 7 nucleotides match TRBD2. V dropped 2 bases and J dropped 5; count of bases not matched to a gene: 7. Germline loops: CDR1 MNHEY, CDR2 SMNVEV (reference sequence). This CDR3 spans 15 amino acids. The CDR3 sequence: CASSLEVAGRDTQYF. The DNA for the CDR3 is TGTGCCAGCAGTTTAGAGGTAGCGGGTAGAGATACGCAGTATTTT.

In its sample, this clone was seen a few times. The rearrangement joins TRBV5-4 to TRBJ2-7; D is perhaps TRBD2 (7 bases). CDR1 and CDR2 from the germline V gene are SGHNT and YYREEE (reference sequence). CDR3 length equals 14 residues. V gave up 3 bases and J gave up 3 bases, with 13 bases separating them. This CDR3 reads CASSWGGQSYEQYF. The CDR3 nucleotides are TGTGCCAGCAGCTGGGGGGGGCAGAGCTACGAGCAGTACTTC.

Of note for this clone: The sample has other DNA sequences that encode this CDR3 too. The chain uses TRBV19 and TRBJ1-4, with TRBD1 as a possible D gene (6 bases). Trimming removed 3 bases at V and 8 bases at J, with 13 bases between. This CDR3 comprises 14 residues. Germline loops: CDR1 LNHDA, CDR2 SQIVND (reference sequence). The CDR3 coding sequence is TGTGCCAGTAGTATCAGGGGTCGGGAAGAAAAACTGTTTTTT. Protein sequence: CASSIRGREEKLFF.

Points on this clone: Other nucleotide sequences in the sample specify the same CDR3. The CDR3 spells CASRIGGAGNQPQHF. Here the CDR3 DNA reads TGTGCCAGCAGGATAGGGGGCGCGGGCAATCAGCCCCAGCATTTT. The chain combines TRBV2 with TRBJ1-5; 7 nucleotides match TRBD1. This CDR3 comprises 15 residues. Trimming removed 6 bases from V and 2 bases from J; junction bases left unmatched: 7. Looked up from germline, CDR1 is SNHLY and CDR2 is FYNNEI. Full variable domain (missing parts from reference TRBV2 and TRBJ1-5): EPEVTQTPSHQVTQMGQEVILRCVPISNHLYFYWYRQILGQKVEFLVSFYNNEISEKSEIFDDQFSVERPDGSNFTLKIRSTKLEDSAMYFCASRIGGAGNQPQHFGDGTRLSIL.

This clone was detected only once. The rearrangement links TRBV2 to TRBJ2-5; tentatively, D is TRBD2 (6 bases). The V gene's germline CDR1 is SNHLY and CDR2 FYNNEI. Trimming shortened V by 0 bases and J by 3 bases, and 17 bases separated the two germline ends. The CDR3 is 17 amino acids. The CDR3 region has the DNA TGTGCCAGCAGTGAAGCCCCTCCGGGGCGGGGCGAAGAGACCCAGTACTTC. Translated, it gives CASSEAPPGRGEETQYF.

The rearrangement uses TRBV15 and TRBJ1-4; 7 bases agree with TRBD1. CDR3 length: 14 amino acids. Germline CDR1 LNHNV, CDR2 YYDKDF (reference sequence). V trimming: 3 bases; J trimming: 6 bases; junction bases outside the gene matches: 4. The CDR3 sequence: CATSRGQLDEKLFF. DNA for the CDR3: TGTGCCACCAGCAGGGGACAGCTAGATGAAAAACTGTTTTTT.

The chain recombines TRBV20-1 with TRBJ2-5; D gene uncertain. The CDR3 covers 11 residues. CDR1 DFQATT and CDR2 SNEGSKA come from the germline V gene (reference sequence). The V end was cut by 0 bases, the J end by 5 bases, with 4 bases between. The CDR3 nucleotides read TGCAGTGCTAGAGATCGGGAGACCCAGTACTTC. Translating gives CSARDRETQYF.

The chain employs TRBV19 and TRBJ1-5; 9 nucleotides line up with TRBD1. The CDR3 sequence is 13 residues long. Trimming cost V 4 bases and J 7 bases; bases outside gene matches: 2. Germline lookup yields CDR1 LNHDA and CDR2 SQIVND (reference sequence). For the CDR3, the DNA is TGTGCCAGTAGTAGGGACAGGGAACAGCCCCAGCATTTT. Translation: CASSRDREQPQHF.

The chain carries TRBV4-3 and TRBJ2-3; D might be TRBD2 (6 bases). In germline, CDR1 is LGHNA, CDR2 YSLEER. There are 15 residues in the CDR3. Trimming removed 4 bases from V and 8 bases from J, with 19 bases in between. The CDR3: CASSPHGREVGTQYF. Here the CDR3 DNA reads TGCGCCAGCAGCCCTCATGGGCGGGAAGTAGGTACGCAGTATTTT.